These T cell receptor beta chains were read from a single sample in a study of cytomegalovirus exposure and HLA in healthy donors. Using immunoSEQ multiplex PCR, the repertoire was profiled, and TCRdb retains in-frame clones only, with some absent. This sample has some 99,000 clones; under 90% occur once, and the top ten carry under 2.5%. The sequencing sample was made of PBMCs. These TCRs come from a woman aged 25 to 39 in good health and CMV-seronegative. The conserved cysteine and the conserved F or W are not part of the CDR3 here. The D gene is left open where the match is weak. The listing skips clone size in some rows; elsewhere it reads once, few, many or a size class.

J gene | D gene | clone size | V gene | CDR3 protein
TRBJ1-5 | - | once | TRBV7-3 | ASSSDRGQPQH
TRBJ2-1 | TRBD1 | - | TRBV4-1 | ASSLQGYTEQF
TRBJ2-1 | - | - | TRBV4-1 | ASSILADAPNEQF
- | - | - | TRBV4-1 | ASSQGVGERNEQY
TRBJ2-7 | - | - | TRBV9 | ASSGRGALPDAERY
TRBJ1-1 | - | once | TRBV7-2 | ASSPSTWNTEAF
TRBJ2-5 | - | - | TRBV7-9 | ASSPGRQQETQY
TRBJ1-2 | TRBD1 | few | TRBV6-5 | ASRDRGAWGYT
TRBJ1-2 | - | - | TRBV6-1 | ASSAHRWGPFYGYT
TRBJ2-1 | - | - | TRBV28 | ASSLLARGGNEQF
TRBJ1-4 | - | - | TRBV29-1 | SVEGSRGGEKLF
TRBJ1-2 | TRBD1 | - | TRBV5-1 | ASSPETGGVGYT
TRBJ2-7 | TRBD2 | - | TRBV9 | ASSVGLAGNSYEQY
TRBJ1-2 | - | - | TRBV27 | ASSSRLGSPYGYT
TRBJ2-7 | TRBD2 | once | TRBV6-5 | ASSYGGLATYEQY
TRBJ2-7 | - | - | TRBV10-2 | ASAAKVYEQY
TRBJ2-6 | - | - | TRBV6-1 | ASRIESSGANVLT
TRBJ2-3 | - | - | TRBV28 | ASSRGLITDTQY
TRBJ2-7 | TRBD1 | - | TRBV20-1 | SAGTVYEQY
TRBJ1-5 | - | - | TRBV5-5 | ASSLNRDQPQH
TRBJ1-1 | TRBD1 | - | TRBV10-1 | ASSESKGAVGEAF
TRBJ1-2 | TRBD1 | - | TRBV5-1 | ASSFTGGLDGYT
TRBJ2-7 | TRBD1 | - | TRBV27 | ASSPAQGTYEQY
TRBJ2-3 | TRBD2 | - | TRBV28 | ASTLAGGPGDTQY
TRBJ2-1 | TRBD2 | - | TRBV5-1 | ASTPGLAGDEQF
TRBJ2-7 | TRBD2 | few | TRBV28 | ASSLVPGGRRGVQY
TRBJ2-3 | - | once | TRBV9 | ASSVVGGLATDTQY
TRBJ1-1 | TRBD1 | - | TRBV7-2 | ASSIRGQKDTEAF
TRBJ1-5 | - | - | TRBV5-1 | ASSRDSSSNQPQH
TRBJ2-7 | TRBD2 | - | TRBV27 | ASSLLGAGAYEQY
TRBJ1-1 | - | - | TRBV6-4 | ASSDKGGRNTEAF
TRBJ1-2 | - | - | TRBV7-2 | ASSPQSLGDYGYT
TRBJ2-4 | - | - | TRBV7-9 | ASSTEVAKNIQY
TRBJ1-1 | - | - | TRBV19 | ASSVHRAPNTEAF